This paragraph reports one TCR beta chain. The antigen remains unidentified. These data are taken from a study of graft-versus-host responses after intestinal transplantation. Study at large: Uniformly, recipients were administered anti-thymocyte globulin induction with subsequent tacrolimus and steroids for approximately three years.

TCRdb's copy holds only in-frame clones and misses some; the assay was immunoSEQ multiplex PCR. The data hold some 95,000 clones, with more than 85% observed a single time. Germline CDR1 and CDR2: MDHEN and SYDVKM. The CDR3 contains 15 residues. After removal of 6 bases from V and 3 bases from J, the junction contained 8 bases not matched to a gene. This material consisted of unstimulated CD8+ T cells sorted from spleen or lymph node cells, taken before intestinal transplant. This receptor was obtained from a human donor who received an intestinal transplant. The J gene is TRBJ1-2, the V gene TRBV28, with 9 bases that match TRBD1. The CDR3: CASSPGTGFYYGYTF. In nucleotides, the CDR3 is TGTGCCAGCAGCCCCGGGACAGGGTTTTACTATGGCTACACCTTC.